This T cell receptor beta chain was captured in a study of identical twins. With respect to this clonotype: The antigen remains undetermined.

Broader study findings: Within beta out-of-frame sequences, the excess sharing observed between twins was weaker.

TCRdb fed the 5' RACE reads into MiXCR, producing one record per CDR3 protein. The table lists 250,000 or so distinct CDR3 sequences, about 13% of them singletons. The CDR3 is 14 residues long. Germline CDR1 and CDR2: MDHEN and SYDVKM. Germline trimming cut 7 bases from V and 2 bases from J; bases unmatched to any gene: 5. These data were also filed under a second study, of yellow fever vaccine responses in identical twins.

This TCR came from a woman aged 18 to 35 in good health. The chain couples TRBV28 to TRBJ2-3; 8 bases are a match to TRBD2. The sequenced material came from memory (CD45RO+) T cells sorted from blood. The CDR3 bases are TGTGCCAGCACATCGGGAGGGTACACAGATACGCAGTATTTT. Protein: CASTSGGYTDTQYF. Based on the CDR3 plus reference TRBV28 and TRBJ2-3, the full variable domain is DVKVTQSSRYLVKRTGEKVFLECVQDMDHENMFWYRQDPGLGLRLIYFSYDVKMKEKGDIPEGYSVSREKKERFSLILESASTNQTSMYLCASTSGGYTDTQYFGPGTRLTVL.